This T cell receptor beta chain was captured by sequencing in a study of blood T cells in healthy people across ages. Trimming left V 0 bases short and J 6 bases short, with 15 bases between. The V gene's germline CDR1 is SGDLS and CDR2 YYNGEE. This CDR3 is built from 15 residues. Total RNA, at least 6 micrograms per sample, was extracted from PBMCs. This clonotype has a handful of counts. Antigen unknown. For the second PCR, which ran for about 6 to 11 cycles, a sample-barcoded 5' primer and a J-beta primer mix were used. A tag from a template-switch adaptor with 12 random nucleotides marked each cDNA molecule. TCRdb reprocessed the 5' RACE reads via MiXCR and lists one record per CDR3 protein. The sample holds 1.5 million to 2 million distinct CDR3 sequences, about 28% seen once. Findings and limits, study-wide: PBMCs left unsorted prevented a conclusive naive versus antigen-experienced comparison.

The sequence was collected from a woman aged 25 to 45 in good health. Sequencing was performed on blood. The chain couples TRBV9 to TRBJ2-5; TRBD1 might be the D (7 bases). CDR3 in DNA: TGTGCCAGCAGCGTAGGACAGGGCCGGGGGAAGACCCAGTACTTC. Protein sequence: CASSVGQGRGKTQYF. Drawing the rest from reference TRBV9 and TRBJ2-5, the complete variable domain is DSGVTQTPKHLITATGQRVTLRCSPRSGDLSVYWYQQSLDQGLQFLIQYYNGEERAKGNILERFSAQQFPDLHSELNLSSLELGDSALYFCASSVGQGRGKTQYFGPGTRLLVL.